The 29 T cell receptor beta chains presented below share a single source sample, sequenced in a study of blood T cell repertoires in COVID-19. Sequenced by immunoSEQ multiplex PCR; TCRdb stores in-frame clones only, minus some. The data contain tens of thousands of clones, approximately 90% of them singletons. The sequenced material came from peripheral blood. These receptors originate from an elderly woman with acute or convalescent COVID-19.

V usage is TRBV19 and J usage is TRBJ2-5; D possibly corresponds to TRBD2 (5 bases). Trimming removed 1 base from V and 3 bases from J, with 12 bases in between. From germline, CDR1 is LNHDA and CDR2 SQIVND (reference sequence). The CDR3 has 15 residues. The CDR3 here is CASSIGRAEEETQYF. The CDR3 DNA is TGTGCCAGTAGTATAGGGCGGGCCGAAGAAGAGACCCAGTACTTC.

Only one count was recorded for this clone. This chain uses TRBV12-3 or TRBV12-4 with TRBJ1-1, with 9 bases that match TRBD1. V gave up 6 bases and J gave up 10 bases; unmatched junction bases: 6. The CDR3 sequence is 12 residues long. The CDR3 nucleotides read TGTGCCAGCAGCACGGACAGGGGAAGAGCTTTCTTT. This sequence encodes CASSTDRGRAFF.

This chain uses TRBV7-2 with TRBJ1-5, with 8 bases identical to TRBD1. Germline V gives CDR1 SGHTA, CDR2 FQGNSA. The CDR3 covers 15 residues. The V gene end was trimmed by 2 bases and the J gene end by 7 bases; junction bases not matched to a gene: 7. Here the CDR3 DNA reads TGTGCCAGCAGCTTAAGGACAGGGTCCTACCAGCCCCAGCATTTT. Translating it yields CASSLRTGSYQPQHF.

The chain links TRBV7-2 to TRBJ1-6; tentative D call: TRBD1 (5 bases). V was cut by 3 bases and J by 7 bases, with 10 bases left in between. The CDR3 has 14 residues. Germline CDR1 SGHTA, CDR2 FQGNSA. The CDR3 loop is CASSFGRENSPLHF. DNA for the CDR3: TGTGCCAGCAGCTTTGGCAGGGAAAATTCACCCCTCCACTTT.

The V and J genes are TRBV7-9 and TRBJ1-2; D gene ambiguous. Trimming took 3 bases from V and 4 from J, leaving 12 bases between them. Germline loops: CDR1 SEHNR, CDR2 FQNEAQ (reference sequence). This CDR3 has 14 amino acids. The CDR3 here is CASSFQGSSYGYTF. DNA of the CDR3: TGTGCCAGCAGCTTCCAAGGTTCTAGCTATGGCTACACCTTC.

The chain carries TRBV5-4 and TRBJ1-3; D is possibly TRBD1 (5 bases). V shed 1 base and J shed 2 bases, with 7 bases lying between them. The V gene's germline CDR1 is SGHNT and CDR2 YYREEE (reference sequence). This CDR3 is 14 amino acids long. The CDR3 DNA follows: TGTGCCAGCAGCTTGTGGGGGGCTGGAAACACCATATATTTT. It translates to CASSLWGAGNTIYF.

This chain connects TRBV11-2 to TRBJ1-4, with 7 bases aligning to TRBD1. Germline lookup yields CDR1 SGHAT and CDR2 FQNNGV. The CDR3 is 15 residues long. After removal of 3 bases from V and 8 bases from J, the junction contained 9 bases not matched to a gene. The CDR3 sequence: CASSFLHQGGEKLFF. The CDR3 coding sequence is TGTGCCAGCAGCTTCCTACATCAGGGGGGCGAAAAACTGTTTTTT.

This clone turned up a few times. The V call is TRBV5-1, the J call TRBJ1-1, with TRBD1 identical over 7 bases. Germline CDR1 and CDR2: SGHRS and YFSETQ. This CDR3 has 14 amino acids. The V segment lost 7 bases and the J segment 5 bases; nucleotides outside the gene matches: 11. CDR3 protein: CASRLDRTVTEAFF. The CDR3 DNA reads as TGCGCCAGCCGACTGGACAGGACGGTGACTGAAGCTTTCTTT.

This clone was seen a few times. The chain recombines TRBV5-4 with TRBJ2-5; D uncertain. Germline V lookup: CDR1 SGHNT, CDR2 YYREEE (reference sequence). Between the trimmed V and J ends, which lost 0 bases and 2 bases, there was a span of 5 bases. The CDR3 runs to 13 residues. This chain's CDR3 is CASSLGYQETQYF. The CDR3 DNA is TGTGCCAGCAGCTTGGGCTATCAAGAGACCCAGTACTTC. Filled out from reference TRBV5-4 and TRBJ2-5, the complete variable domain reads ETGVTQSPTHLIKTRGQQVTLRCSSQSGHNTVSWYQQALGQGPQFIFQYYREEENGRGNFPPRFSGLQFPNYSSELNVNALELDDSALYLCASSLGYQETQYFGPGTRLLVL.

V is TRBV10-3 and J is TRBJ1-2, with D possibly TRBD1 on 6 matching bases. The CDR3 length is 12 residues. Germline CDR1 ENHRY, CDR2 SYGVKD. V shed 6 bases and J shed 8 bases, with 13 bases lying between them. In DNA, the CDR3 is TGTGCCATCAGAACACAGGGCGGCGGCTACACCTTC. Translated: CAIRTQGGGYTF.

This clone was found a few times. This chain links TRBV19 with TRBJ2-1; D is perhaps TRBD2 (7 bases). The germline V gene has CDR1 LNHDA and CDR2 SQIVND (reference sequence). CDR3 length equals 17 residues. Trimming pared 0 bases from V and 4 bases from J, leaving 16 bases between. As DNA, the CDR3 is TGTGCCAGTAGTATAGATGGGCCGGGGGGCAGGTACAATGAGCAGTTCTTC. It specifies CASSIDGPGGRYNEQFF.

As concerns this clone: Mismatch with germline at one junction end may stem from a read error. This rearrangement joins TRBV2 to TRBJ2-3; perhaps TRBD1 as D (5 bases). Germline values: CDR1 SNHLY, CDR2 FYNNEI. The CDR3 contains 11 residues. The CDR3 sequence is CASSSRPVGDF. The CDR3, as DNA: TGTGCCAGCAGTTCTCGGCCTGTAGGGGATTTT.

In the case of this clone: The junction departs from the called germline gene at one end, perhaps through a read error. The chain uses TRBV7-3 and TRBJ2-1; 11 positions match TRBD2. The germline V gene encodes CDR1 SGHTA and CDR2 FQGTGA. The CDR3 extends over 15 amino acids. The CDR3 region is CASSLTSGSFDEQFF. CDR3 DNA sequence: TGTGCCAGCAGCCTAACTAGCGGGAGCTTCGATGAGCAGTTCTTC.

The rearrangement links TRBV7-2 to TRBJ1-5, with 7 bases matching TRBD1. The CDR3 totals 16 residues. Looked up from germline, CDR1 is SGHTA and CDR2 is FQGNSA. The ends lost 5 bases at V and 0 bases at J; junction bases unmatched: 7. Here the CDR3 reads CASSPWGDSSNQPQHF. The CDR3 DNA sequence: TGTGCCAGCAGCCCGTGGGGGGACAGTAGCAATCAGCCCCAGCATTTT.

The chain uses TRBV10-3 and TRBJ1-4, with 9 bases matching TRBD1. The CDR3 spans 13 residues. Trimming removed 6 bases from V and 8 bases from J; junction bases left unmatched: 4. In germline, CDR1 is ENHRY, CDR2 SYGVKD. Written as DNA, the CDR3 is TGTGCCATCAGCAGGGACAGGGTGGAAAAACTGTTTTTT. It specifies CAISRDRVEKLFF.

This clone was recorded once. The V call is TRBV3-1 (or the pseudogene TRBV3-2), the J call TRBJ2-1, with D maybe TRBD2 (6 bases). This CDR3 spans 16 amino acids. Germline V CDR1 and CDR2: LGHDT, YNNKEL (reference sequence). Trimming pared 6 bases from V and 6 bases from J, leaving 21 bases between. CDR3 sequence: CASSPPRGGLGNEQFF. The CDR3 nucleotides read TGTGCCAGCAGTCCCCCTCGGGGAGGATTGGGCAATGAGCAGTTCTTC.

The chain is built from TRBV6-6 and TRBJ1-2, with D unclear. The CDR3 is 11 residues long. Germline CDR1 reads MNHNY; CDR2 reads SVGAGI (reference sequence). The CDR3 nucleotides are TGTGATATCGCGCGAGGCTATGGCTACACCTTC. Residues: CDIARGYGYTF.

V and J are TRBV6-2 or TRBV6-3 and TRBJ1-1, with TRBD1 identical over 8 bases. CDR1 and CDR2 from the germline V gene are MNHEY and SVGEGT. Germline trimming cut 4 bases from V and 4 bases from J; bases unmatched to any gene: 5. The CDR3 loop spans 14 amino acids. CDR3 bases: TGTGCCAGCAGTTTTGCGGGGACAGGCACTGAAGCTTTCTTT. Translation gives CASSFAGTGTEAFF.

The rearrangement uses TRBV3-1 (or the pseudogene TRBV3-2) and TRBJ1-2; TRBD1 matches at 9 bases. CDR1 is LGHDT and CDR2 is YNNKEL in the germline V gene (reference sequence). Trimming at V came to 3 bases and at J to 4 bases, leaving 9 bases not matched to a gene. This CDR3 contains 16 residues. The CDR3 loop is CASSQIGDRVAYGYTF. The CDR3 DNA reads TGTGCCAGCAGCCAGATCGGGGACAGGGTCGCCTATGGCTACACCTTC.

This chain joins TRBV5-4 and TRBJ1-2; D may be TRBD1 (5 bases). V dropped 0 bases and J dropped 5 bases, with 11 bases sitting between them. CDR1 and CDR2 from the germline V gene are SGHNT and YYREEE (reference sequence). CDR3 length equals 14 residues. As DNA, the CDR3 is TGTGCCAGCAGCTTGGACACGGAGGGGTATGGCTACACCTTC. Translating gives CASSLDTEGYGYTF.

The CDR3 region is CAGGQGREGNYGYTF. CDR3 sequence (DNA): TGTGCCGGAGGACAGGGGAGGGAGGGGAACTATGGCTACACCTTC. This rearrangement joins TRBV3-1 (or the pseudogene TRBV3-2) to TRBJ1-2, with 9 nucleotides matching TRBD1. The CDR3 spans 15 residues. CDR1 is LGHDT and CDR2 is YNNKEL in the germline V gene (reference sequence). V gave up 11 bases and J gave up 2 bases; unmatched junction bases: 12.

The V and J genes are TRBV3-1 (or the pseudogene TRBV3-2) and TRBJ2-1; 13 bases are shared with TRBD2. Germline V gives CDR1 LGHDT, CDR2 YNNKEL (reference sequence). Trimming cost V 0 bases and J 5 bases; bases outside gene matches: 1. The length of the CDR3 is 16 residues. The CDR3 is CASSQEGTSGNNEQFF. CDR3 bases: TGTGCCAGCAGCCAAGAGGGGACTAGCGGGAACAATGAGCAGTTCTTC.

This rearrangement joins TRBV5-1 to TRBJ2-1, with TRBD2 matching 8 bases. V shed 6 bases and J 7 bases; nucleotides not matched to a gene: 12. The CDR3 is made up of 15 amino acids. The V gene's germline CDR1 is SGHRS and CDR2 YFSETQ. The CDR3 DNA sequence: TGCGCCAGCACCCCGACTAGCGTCCCCACGAATGAGCAGTTCTTC. This codes for CASTPTSVPTNEQFF.

V gene TRBV5-1 combines with J gene TRBJ2-7; the D is unclear. This CDR3 is built from 15 residues. Germline V gene lookup returns CDR1 SGHRS and CDR2 YFSETQ. The V gene lost 4 bases and the J gene lost 0 bases, with 14 bases spanning the gap. CDR3 bases: TGCGCCAGCAGCCACCTCGGTACGCGCTCCTACGAGCAGTACTTC. Translation: CASSHLGTRSYEQYF.

The chain employs TRBV15 and TRBJ2-5; the D is unclear. The V gene's germline CDR1 is LNHNV and CDR2 YYDKDF (reference sequence). This CDR3 comprises 13 residues. Deletions cut 1 base from V and 4 bases from J, with 7 bases between. DNA for the CDR3: TGTGCCACCAGCAGAGCCTTTTTAGAGACCCAGTACTTC. Its translation: CATSRAFLETQYF.

This sequence joins TRBV3-1 (or the pseudogene TRBV3-2) and TRBJ1-4; 12 nucleotides agree with TRBD1. The germline gives CDR1 LGHDT, CDR2 YNNKEL (reference sequence). Trimming at V came to 1 base and at J to 7 bases, leaving 13 bases not matched to a gene. The CDR3 totals 19 residues. This CDR3 reads CASSQGRDRGRKDAEKLFF. The CDR3 nucleotides read TGTGCCAGCAGCCAAGGCCGGGACAGGGGGCGGAAGGATGCTGAAAAACTGTTTTTT.

The chain combines TRBV14 with TRBJ2-3; TRBD2 matches 12 bases. The V segment lost 4 bases and the J segment 6 bases; nucleotides outside the gene matches: 8. The germline CDR1 and CDR2 sequences are SGHDN and FVKESK. There are 16 residues in the CDR3. The CDR3 spells CASSPHLAGGPDTQYF. Written as DNA, the CDR3 is TGTGCCAGCAGCCCCCATCTAGCGGGAGGGCCCGATACGCAGTATTTT.

The chain is built from TRBV28 and TRBJ1-2; weak D call: TRBD1 (6 bases). This CDR3 is built from 13 residues. Germline CDR1 and CDR2: MDHEN and SYDVKM. The V and J ends lost 7 bases and 10 bases respectively, with 19 bases between them. The CDR3 nucleotides read TGTGCCAGCAAGGTACAGGGTGGGTGGGACTACACCTTC. Encoded protein: CASKVQGGWDYTF.

J is TRBJ1-3 and V is TRBV5-1; no definite D call. The CDR3 extends over 14 amino acids. The V and J ends lost 6 bases and 4 bases respectively, with 14 bases between them. Germline V gene lookup returns CDR1 SGHRS and CDR2 YFSETQ. The DNA of the CDR3 is TGCGCCAGCACCCTAGCGGGGTCAGGAAACACCATATATTTT. It specifies CASTLAGSGNTIYF. The whole variable domain, remainder taken from reference TRBV5-1 and TRBJ1-3, is KAGVTQTPRYLIKTRGQQVTLSCSPISGHRSVSWYQQTPGQGLQFLFEYFSETQRNKGNFPGRFSGRQFSNSRSEMNVSTLELGDSALYLCASTLAGSGNTIYFGEGSWLTVV.